This T cell receptor (beta chain) was retrieved from a study of blood T cell repertoires in COVID-19. The germline V gene encodes CDR1 SEHNR and CDR2 FQNEAQ (reference sequence). The length of the CDR3 is 15 residues. Trimming removed 5 bases from V and 3 bases from J; junction bases left unmatched: 10. Profiling relied on immunoSEQ multiplex PCR, and the TCRdb table lists in-frame clones only, not all of them. The repertoire consists of 55,000 to 90,000 clones, with 81% occurring once and the leading ten covering approximately 0.8%. The chain uses TRBV7-9 and TRBJ2-7, with TRBD1 matching 7 bases. Sequenced: peripheral blood. The TCR was taken from a woman between 65 and 79 years old with acute or convalescent COVID-19. The CDR3, as DNA: TGTGCCAGCAGCGCCTCCCAGGGGGATCTCTACGAGCAGTACTTC. As protein: CASSASQGDLYEQYF. Full variable domain (outside the CDR3, taken from reference TRBV7-9 and TRBJ2-7): DTGVSQNPRHKITKRGQNVTFRCDPISEHNRLYWYRQTLGQGPEFLTYFQNEAQLEKSRLLSDRFSAERPKGSFSTLEIQRTEQGDSAMYLCASSASQGDLYEQYFGPGTRLTVT.